These 21 T cell receptor beta chains came from one sample sequenced in a study of control samples from healthy donors and cancer patients. Libraries were prepared by immunoSEQ multiplex PCR; TCRdb keeps only in-frame clonotypes and omits some of them. The sample records about 170,000 clones, 88% being singletons. Source material: blood. All receptors derive from a woman in her 30s in good health.

This clone has more than one count but fewer than ten. V gene TRBV5-4 combines with J gene TRBJ1-3; no definite D call. The CDR3 consists of 16 residues. Trimming took off 3 bases at V and 0 bases at J, with 13 bases between the two ends. Germline-derived CDR1 and CDR2 are SGHNT and YYREEE (reference sequence). The chain's CDR3 is CASSSGWESSGNTIYF. The CDR3 coding sequence is TGTGCCAGCAGCTCGGGGTGGGAGAGCTCTGGAAACACCATATATTTT.

V gene TRBV2 combines with J gene TRBJ2-1, with 7 bases fitting TRBD2. Trimming at V came to 4 bases and at J to 0 bases, leaving 3 bases not matched to a gene. This CDR3 has 15 amino acids. CDR1 is SNHLY, CDR2 FYNNEI, per germline. The CDR3 DNA is TGTGCCAGCAGTGGGGGGGGGAGCTCCTACAATGAGCAGTTCTTC. Protein product: CASSGGGSSYNEQFF.

The V and J genes are TRBV6-1 and TRBJ1-2; D is ambiguous. V was shortened by 0 bases and J by 7 bases, with 12 bases between the two germline ends. The CDR3 length is 14 residues. Per the germline V gene, CDR1 is MNHNS and CDR2 is SASEGT. For the CDR3, the DNA is TGTGCCAGCAGTGAAGCGCAAGCCTTCGGTGGCTACACCTTC. This codes for CASSEAQAFGGYTF.

The chain has TRBV9 and TRBJ2-3, with 11 bases fitting TRBD2. The V segment lost 2 bases and the J segment 3 bases; nucleotides outside the gene matches: 2. The CDR3 is made up of 15 amino acids. Germline CDR1 reads SGDLS; CDR2 reads YYNGEE. Here the CDR3 DNA reads TGTGCCAGCAGCGTCCGGACTAGCGGGACAGATACGCAGTATTTT. Its protein product is CASSVRTSGTDTQYF.

The rearrangement joins TRBV19 to TRBJ1-1; TRBD1 matches 7 bases. The germline V gene has CDR1 LNHDA and CDR2 SQIVND (reference sequence). This CDR3 has 14 residues. V shed 7 bases, J shed 3 bases, and the junction held 8 bases outside the gene matches. CDR3 coding DNA: TGTGCCAGTATAAGGGACAGCTTTTACACTGAAGCTTTCTTT. Amino acids: CASIRDSFYTEAFF.

CDR3: CASTASGRHTQYF. For the CDR3, the DNA is TGTGCCAGCACGGCTAGCGGGAGACATACGCAGTATTTT. The rearrangement uses TRBV2 and TRBJ2-3; TRBD2 aligns across 10 bases. Trimming removed 7 bases from V and 7 bases from J; junction bases left unmatched: 5. Germline loops: CDR1 SNHLY, CDR2 FYNNEI. The CDR3 consists of 13 residues.

J is TRBJ1-3 and V is TRBV30; D not resolved. The V gene's germline CDR1 is GTSNPN and CDR2 SVGIG (reference sequence). The CDR3 sequence is 14 residues long. The V and J ends lost 5 bases and 4 bases respectively, with 15 bases between them. CDR3 in DNA: TGTGCCTGGCGGCCTGATTCAACGGGAAACACCATATATTTT. This codes for CAWRPDSTGNTIYF.

The chain carries TRBV19 and TRBJ2-1; D not certain. CDR3 size: 13 residues. Between the trimmed V and J ends, which lost 7 bases and 6 bases, there was a span of 13 bases. Germline lookup yields CDR1 LNHDA and CDR2 SQIVND (reference sequence). CDR3 DNA: TGTGCCAGTACCCTCACTACCGTCAATGAGCAGTTCTTC. Translated: CASTLTTVNEQFF.

This rearrangement joins TRBV19 to TRBJ1-5; 8 bases align to TRBD1. CDR3 length: 14 amino acids. From germline, CDR1 is LNHDA and CDR2 SQIVND (reference sequence). J lost 7 bases, V lost 2 bases, and 4 bases had no gene match. CDR3 nucleotide sequence: TGTGCCAGTAGTATATATACAGGGGGGCAGCCCCAGCATTTT. Translated, it gives CASSIYTGGQPQHF. The full variable domain, completed using reference TRBV19 and TRBJ1-5, is DGGITQSPKYLFRKEGQNVTLSCEQNLNHDAMYWYRQDPGQGLRLIYYSQIVNDFQKGDIAEGYSVSREKKESFPLTVTSAQKNPTAFYLCASSIYTGGQPQHFGDGTRLSIL.

The V call is TRBV5-1, the J call TRBJ2-1; D is perhaps TRBD1 (7 bases). The CDR3 extends over 14 amino acids. CDR1 and CDR2 (germline): SGHRS, YFSETQ. The ends were cut back, 1 base at V and 9 bases at J, with 14 bases in the middle. The CDR3 DNA reads as TGCGCCAGCAGCTTGAGACAGGGAGGAGGTGAGCAGTTCTTC. Its translation is CASSLRQGGGEQFF.

The V call is TRBV28, the J call TRBJ1-4; D gene uncertain. Germline lookup yields CDR1 MDHEN and CDR2 SYDVKM. The CDR3 totals 14 residues. The V end lost 8 bases, the J end lost 5 bases, and 15 bases lay between the germline ends. CDR3 DNA: TGTGCCAGCCTCGAGGGAGGAGGAAATGAAAAACTGTTTTTT. This sequence encodes CASLEGGGNEKLFF.

This clone was counted between two and nine times. This sequence joins TRBV5-1 and TRBJ1-1; no firm D call. With 2 bases removed from V and 4 bases from J, the gap between germline ends came to 9 bases. Germline loops: CDR1 SGHRS, CDR2 YFSETQ. This CDR3 is 13 amino acids long. The CDR3 DNA is TGCGCCAGCAGCTTCCTCGCTGCCACTGAAGCTTTCTTT. Its protein product is CASSFLAATEAFF. The complete variable domain, with remaining parts taken from reference TRBV5-1 and TRBJ1-1, reads KAGVTQTPRYLIKTRGQQVTLSCSPISGHRSVSWYQQTPGQGLQFLFEYFSETQRNKGNFPGRFSGRQFSNSRSEMNVSTLELGDSALYLCASSFLAATEAFFGQGTRLTVV.

This sequence joins TRBV5-1 and TRBJ1-4; D possibly corresponds to TRBD1 (5 bases). Germline V gene data show CDR1 as SGHRS and CDR2 as YFSETQ. The V end was cut by 0 bases, the J end by 7 bases, with 13 bases between. The CDR3 sequence is 15 residues long. In nucleotides, the CDR3 is TGCGCCAGCAGCTTGGACGGGAAGAGGGGTGAAAAACTGTTTTTT. Protein sequence: CASSLDGKRGEKLFF.

The chain has TRBV5-6 and TRBJ2-7; tentatively, D is TRBD2 (5 bases). Germline V gives CDR1 SGHDT, CDR2 YYEEEE. Trimming took off 3 bases at V and 12 bases at J, with 16 bases between the two ends. This CDR3 spans 12 amino acids. DNA of the CDR3: TGTGCCAGCAGCTCGGGGTTTAGAAAGCCGTACTTC. Translation gives CASSSGFRKPYF.

The gene calls are TRBV10-2 and TRBJ2-2; TRBD2 matches at 11 bases. This CDR3 is 15 amino acids long. The germline V gene has CDR1 WSHSY and CDR2 SAAADI. Unmatched junction bases numbered 5, after V lost 6 bases and J lost 5 bases. DNA of the CDR3: TGCGCCAGCAGGACGGGACTAGCGGATACCGGGGAGCTGTTTTTT. It specifies CASRTGLADTGELFF.

V and J are TRBV7-9 and TRBJ2-2; no firm D call. Trimming pared 3 bases from V and 2 bases from J, leaving 7 bases between. CDR3 length: 14 residues. Germline CDR1 and CDR2: SEHNR and FQNEAQ (reference sequence). CDR3 protein: CASSFDSNTGELFF. CDR3 in DNA: TGTGCCAGCAGCTTTGACTCTAACACCGGGGAGCTGTTTTTT.

The rearrangement joins TRBV21-1 to TRBJ2-7. TRBV21-1 is a pseudogene locus. This CDR3 has 15 amino acids. This CDR3 is CASSKVVLGLYEQYV. DNA of the CDR3: TGTGCCAGCAGCAAAGTTGTATTAGGCCTCTACGAGCAGTACGTC.

V usage is TRBV10-3 and J usage is TRBJ2-3; the D gene is possibly TRBD1 (6 bases). This CDR3 has 14 amino acids. Germline lookup yields CDR1 ENHRY and CDR2 SYGVKD. Trimming took off 7 bases at V and 4 bases at J, with 15 bases between the two ends. As DNA, the CDR3 is TGTGCCATCAACAGGGATGTAGATGCAGATACGCAGTATTTT. Its protein product is CAINRDVDADTQYF.

The chain joins TRBV2 to TRBJ2-7; 7 nucleotides match TRBD1. V dropped 10 bases and J dropped 3; count of bases not matched to a gene: 24. Per germline, CDR1 SNHLY and CDR2 FYNNEI. The CDR3 runs to 18 residues. CDR3 bases: TGTGCCACCACCAAGCCAGAAAGGGGGCTTCGTCAAGACTACGAGCAGTACTTC. It yields the protein CATTKPERGLRQDYEQYF.

The rearrangement joins TRBV11-3 to TRBJ2-3; 7 bases fit TRBD2. CDR3 length equals 15 residues. The V gene end was trimmed by 2 bases and the J gene end by 3 bases; junction bases not matched to a gene: 5. CDR1 is SGHNT, CDR2 YENEEA, per germline. Written as DNA, the CDR3 is TGTGCCAGCAGCTTATGGGGGGGTAATACAGATACGCAGTATTTT. This codes for CASSLWGGNTDTQYF.

This clone was seen only once. The chain uses TRBV20-1 and TRBJ2-7; D gene ambiguous. The CDR3 is 11 amino acids. V lost 3 bases and J 7 bases, leaving 10 bases between the germline ends. Looked up from germline, CDR1 is DFQATT and CDR2 is SNEGSKA (reference sequence). CDR3 protein: CSASYGAEQYV. CDR3 DNA: TGCAGTGCTAGCTATGGAGCTGAGCAGTACGTC.